The clone carrying this T cell receptor beta chain was found once. As yet, its antigen is unknown. The source of the sample is a study of CD8 T cells in Susac syndrome. General study findings and limits: CD8+ clonal expansion in Susac was maximal in TEMRA cells and in active patients.

CDR1 MGHRA and CDR2 YSYEKL come from the germline V gene. This CDR3 has 16 residues. The V and J ends lost 0 bases and 4 bases, in that order; junction bases with no gene match: 6. An amount of RNA that ranged from roughly 0.45 to 1 ug was reverse transcribed with random hexamers. TCRdb re-called the immunoSEQ multiplex PCR reads with MiXCR, one entry per CDR3 protein. The sample records about 100,000 distinct CDR3 sequences, around 96% being singletons. Specimen: CD8+ T cells from PBMCs. The TCR sequence derives from a human donor with Susac syndrome. The rearrangement joins TRBV4-1 to TRBJ2-7; 10 bases are a match to TRBD1. The CDR3 region is CASSQDQGQGYYEQYF. The CDR3 region has the DNA TGCGCCAGCAGCCAAGATCAGGGACAGGGGTATTACGAGCAGTACTTC.